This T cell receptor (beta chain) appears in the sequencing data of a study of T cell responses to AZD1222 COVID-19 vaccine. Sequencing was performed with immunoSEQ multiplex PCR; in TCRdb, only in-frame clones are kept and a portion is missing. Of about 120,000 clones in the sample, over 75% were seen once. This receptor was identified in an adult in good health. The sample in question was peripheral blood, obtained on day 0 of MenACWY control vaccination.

CDR3 loop: CASSERGGQYTDTQYF. As DNA, the CDR3 is TGTGCCAGCAGCGAACGGGGGGGACAGTATACAGATACGCAGTATTTT. The rearrangement joins TRBV7-3 to TRBJ2-3; D might be TRBD2 (8 bases). CDR3 length: 16 amino acids. V was cut by 5 bases and J by 3 bases, with 18 bases left in between. Germline CDR1 and CDR2: SGHTA and FQGTGA.